The T cell receptor beta chain under discussion was sequenced for a study of human T cells and chemical hapten exposure. About the research overall: Patch tests delivered 0.01% DPC to the upper back and were evaluated at 6 days.

The V gene's germline CDR1 is MNHEY and CDR2 SVGEGT. The CDR3 spans 17 residues. Trimming shortened V by 6 bases and J by 6 bases, and 24 bases separated the two germline ends. Time point given: patch test 2, 6 weeks after DPC sensitization. Treatment noted: therapeutic diphenylcyclopropenone sensitization with weekly scalp DPC. Sample donors consisted of patients with alopecia, aged 18 to 70 years, who were suitable for DPC. Whole-study findings and limits: There were significantly more large CDR3 similarity clusters among expanded TCRs than among controls.

Using its own MiXCR run on the RACE reads, TCRdb lists one record per CDR3 protein. Of fewer than 150,000 distinct CDR3 sequences in the sample, 10% to 15% are singletons; the top ten hold more than 1.1%. The sample holds a few counts of this clonotype. As yet, its antigen is unknown. This chain joins TRBV6-2 or TRBV6-3 and TRBJ2-1; D perhaps matches TRBD1 (5 bases). The sequence came from a woman in her 50s with alopecia areata. Some clones in this sample may be carry-over from other donors' samples. The specimen was whole blood, collected in connection with sensitization to the hapten diphenylcyclopropenone (DPC). The CDR3 loop reads CASSTRVGPYVRNEQFF. CDR3 in DNA: TGTGCCAGCAGCACCCGCGTGGGGCCCTATGTGCGCAATGAGCAGTTCTTC.